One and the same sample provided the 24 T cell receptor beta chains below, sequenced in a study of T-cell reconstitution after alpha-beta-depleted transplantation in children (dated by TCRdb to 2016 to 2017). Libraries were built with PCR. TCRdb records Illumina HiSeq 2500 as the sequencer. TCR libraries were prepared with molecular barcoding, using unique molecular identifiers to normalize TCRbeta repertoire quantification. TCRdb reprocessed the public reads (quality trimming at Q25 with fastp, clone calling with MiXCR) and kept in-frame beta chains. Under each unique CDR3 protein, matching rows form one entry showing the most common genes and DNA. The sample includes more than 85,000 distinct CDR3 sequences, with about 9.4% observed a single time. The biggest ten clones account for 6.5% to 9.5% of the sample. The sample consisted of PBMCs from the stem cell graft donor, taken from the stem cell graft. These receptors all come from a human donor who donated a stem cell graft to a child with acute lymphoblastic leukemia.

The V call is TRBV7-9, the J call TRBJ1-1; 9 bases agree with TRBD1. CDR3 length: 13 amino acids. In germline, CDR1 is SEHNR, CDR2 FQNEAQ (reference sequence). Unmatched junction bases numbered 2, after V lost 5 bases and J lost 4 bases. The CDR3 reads CASSGQGITEAFF. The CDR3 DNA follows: TGTGCCAGCAGCGGACAGGGGATCACTGAAGCTTTCTTT.

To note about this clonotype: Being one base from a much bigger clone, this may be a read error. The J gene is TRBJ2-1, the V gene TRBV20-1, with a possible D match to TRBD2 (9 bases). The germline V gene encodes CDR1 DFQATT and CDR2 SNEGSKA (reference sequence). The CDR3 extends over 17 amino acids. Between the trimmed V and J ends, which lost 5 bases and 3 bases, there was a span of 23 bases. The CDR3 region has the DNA TGCAGTGCTCAGGGGGCTAGCGGGGAGGCCCTCTACAATGAGCAGTTCTTC. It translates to CSAQGASGEALYNEQFF.

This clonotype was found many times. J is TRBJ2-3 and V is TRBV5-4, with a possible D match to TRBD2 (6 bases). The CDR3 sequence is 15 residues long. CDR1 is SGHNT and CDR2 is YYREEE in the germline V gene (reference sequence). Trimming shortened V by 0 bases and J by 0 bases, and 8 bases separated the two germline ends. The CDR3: CASSLAGTSTDTQYF. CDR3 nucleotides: TGTGCCAGCAGCTTGGCCGGGACTAGCACAGATACGCAGTATTTT.

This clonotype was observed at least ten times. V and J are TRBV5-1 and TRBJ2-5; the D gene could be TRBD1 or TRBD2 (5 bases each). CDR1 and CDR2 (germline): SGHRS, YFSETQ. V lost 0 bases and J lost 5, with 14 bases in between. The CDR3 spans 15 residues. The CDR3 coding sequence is TGCGCCAGCAGCTTGGGCGATGGGGGACGGGAGACCCAGTACTTC. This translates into CASSLGDGGRETQYF.

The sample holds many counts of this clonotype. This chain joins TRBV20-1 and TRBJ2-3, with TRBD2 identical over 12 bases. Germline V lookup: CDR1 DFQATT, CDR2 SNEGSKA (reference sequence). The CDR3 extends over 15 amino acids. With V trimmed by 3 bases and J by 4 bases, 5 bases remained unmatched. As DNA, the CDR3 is TGCAGTGCTAGTTGGGCTAGCGGGAGGGCAGATACGCAGTATTTT. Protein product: CSASWASGRADTQYF.

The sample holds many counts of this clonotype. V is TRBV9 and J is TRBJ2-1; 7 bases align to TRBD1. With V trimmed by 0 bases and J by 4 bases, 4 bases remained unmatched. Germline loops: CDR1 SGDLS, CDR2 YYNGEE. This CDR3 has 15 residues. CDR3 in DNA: TGTGCCAGCAGCGTAGCTGGGACAGTATACAATGAGCAGTTCTTC. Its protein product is CASSVAGTVYNEQFF.

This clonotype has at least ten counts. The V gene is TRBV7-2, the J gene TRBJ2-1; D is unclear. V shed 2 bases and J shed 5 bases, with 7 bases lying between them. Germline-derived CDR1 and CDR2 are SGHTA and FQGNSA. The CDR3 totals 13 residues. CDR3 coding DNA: TGTGCCAGCAGCTTACCGACTGACAATGAGCAGTTCTTC. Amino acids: CASSLPTDNEQFF.

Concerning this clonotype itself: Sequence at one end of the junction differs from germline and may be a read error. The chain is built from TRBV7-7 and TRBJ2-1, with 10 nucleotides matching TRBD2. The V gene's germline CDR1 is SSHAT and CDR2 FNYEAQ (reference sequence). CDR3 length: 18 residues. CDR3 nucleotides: TGTGCTAGCAGCTTACGGGGAAAGCGGGAGGGCCCCGGCGATGAGCAGTTCTTC. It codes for CASSLRGKREGPGDEQFF.

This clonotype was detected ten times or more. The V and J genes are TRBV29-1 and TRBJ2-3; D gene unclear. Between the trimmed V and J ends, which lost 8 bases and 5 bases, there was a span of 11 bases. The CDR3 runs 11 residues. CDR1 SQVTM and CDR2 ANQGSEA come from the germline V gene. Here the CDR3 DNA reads TGCAGCCCTGAGATGGGAGATACGCAGTATTTT. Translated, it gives CSPEMGDTQYF.

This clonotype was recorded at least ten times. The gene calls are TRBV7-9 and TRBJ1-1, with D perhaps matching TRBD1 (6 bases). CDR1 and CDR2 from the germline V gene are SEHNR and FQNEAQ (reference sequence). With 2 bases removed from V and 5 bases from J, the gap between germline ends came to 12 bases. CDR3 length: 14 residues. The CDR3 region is CASSLQGIWTEAFF. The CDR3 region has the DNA TGTGCCAGCAGCTTACAGGGGATATGGACTGAAGCTTTCTTT.

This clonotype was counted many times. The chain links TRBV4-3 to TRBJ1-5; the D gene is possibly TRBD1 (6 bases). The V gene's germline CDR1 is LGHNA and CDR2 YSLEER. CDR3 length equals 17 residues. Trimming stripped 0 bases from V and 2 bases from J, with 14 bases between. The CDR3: CASSQDRAGAGNQPQHF. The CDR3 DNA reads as TGCGCCAGCAGCCAAGATAGGGCAGGGGCAGGCAATCAGCCCCAGCATTTT.

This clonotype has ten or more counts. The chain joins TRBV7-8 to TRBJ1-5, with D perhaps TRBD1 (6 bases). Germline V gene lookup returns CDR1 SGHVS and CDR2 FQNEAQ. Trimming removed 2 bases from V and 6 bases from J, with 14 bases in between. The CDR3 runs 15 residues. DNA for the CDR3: TGTGCCAGCAGCTTATATCAGGGGCCGAGTCAGCCCCAGCATTTT. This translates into CASSLYQGPSQPQHF.

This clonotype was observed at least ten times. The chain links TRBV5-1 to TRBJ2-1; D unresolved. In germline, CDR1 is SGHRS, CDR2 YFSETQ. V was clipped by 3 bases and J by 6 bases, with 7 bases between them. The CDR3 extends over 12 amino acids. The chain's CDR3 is CASSWEGNEQFF. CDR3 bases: TGCGCCAGCAGCTGGGAAGGCAATGAGCAGTTCTTC.

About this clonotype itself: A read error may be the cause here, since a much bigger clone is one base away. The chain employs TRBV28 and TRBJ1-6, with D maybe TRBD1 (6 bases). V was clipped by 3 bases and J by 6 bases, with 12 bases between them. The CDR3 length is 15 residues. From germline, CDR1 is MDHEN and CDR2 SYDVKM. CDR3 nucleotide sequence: TGTGCCAGCAGTTTTAGGGGACATCCTAATTCACCCCTCCACTTT. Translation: CASSFRGHPNSPLHF.

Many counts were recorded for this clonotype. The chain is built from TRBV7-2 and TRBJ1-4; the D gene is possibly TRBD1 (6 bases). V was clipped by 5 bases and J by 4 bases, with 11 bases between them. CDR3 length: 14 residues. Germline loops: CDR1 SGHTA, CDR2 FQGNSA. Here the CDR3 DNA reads TGTGCCAGCAGCGCGGGGACAATTAATGAAAAACTGTTTTTT. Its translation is CASSAGTINEKLFF.

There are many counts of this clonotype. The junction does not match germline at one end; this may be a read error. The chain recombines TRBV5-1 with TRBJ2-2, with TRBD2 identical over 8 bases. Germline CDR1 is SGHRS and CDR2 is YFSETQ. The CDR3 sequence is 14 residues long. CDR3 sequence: CSSSLPTSDGELFF. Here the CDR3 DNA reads TGCTCCAGCAGCCTTCCGACTAGCGACGGGGAGCTGTTTTTT.

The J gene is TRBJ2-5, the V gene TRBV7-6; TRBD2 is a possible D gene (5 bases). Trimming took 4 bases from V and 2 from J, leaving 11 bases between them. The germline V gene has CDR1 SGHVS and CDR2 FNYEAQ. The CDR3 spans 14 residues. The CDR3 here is CASSSRGFQETQYF. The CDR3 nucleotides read TGTGCCAGCAGCTCCCGCGGGTTTCAAGAGACCCAGTACTTC.

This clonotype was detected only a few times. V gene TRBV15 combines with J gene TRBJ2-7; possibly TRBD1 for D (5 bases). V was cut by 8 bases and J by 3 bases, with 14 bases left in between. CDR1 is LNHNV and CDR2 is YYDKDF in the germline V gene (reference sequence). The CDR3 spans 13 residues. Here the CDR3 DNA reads TGTGCCACCGCCCCCCTCCAGGGCTACGAGCAGTACTTC. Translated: CATAPLQGYEQYF.

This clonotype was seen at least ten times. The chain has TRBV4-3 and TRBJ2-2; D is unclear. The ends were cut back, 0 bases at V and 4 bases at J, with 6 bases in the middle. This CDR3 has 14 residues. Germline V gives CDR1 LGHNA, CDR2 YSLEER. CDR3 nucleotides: TGCGCCAGCAGCCAAGAAGCCGTCACCGGGGAGCTGTTTTTT. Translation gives CASSQEAVTGELFF.

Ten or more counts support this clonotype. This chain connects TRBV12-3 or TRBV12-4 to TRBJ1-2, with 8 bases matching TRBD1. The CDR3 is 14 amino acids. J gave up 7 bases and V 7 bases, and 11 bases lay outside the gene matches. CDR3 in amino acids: CASTPGQGALGYTF. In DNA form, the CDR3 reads TGTGCCAGCACCCCGGGCCAGGGGGCGCTTGGCTACACCTTC.

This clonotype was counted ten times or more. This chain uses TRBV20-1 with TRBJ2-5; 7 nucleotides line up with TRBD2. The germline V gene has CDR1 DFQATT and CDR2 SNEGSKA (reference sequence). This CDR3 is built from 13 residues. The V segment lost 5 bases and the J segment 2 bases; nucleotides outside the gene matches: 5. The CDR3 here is CSAFVGGQETQYF. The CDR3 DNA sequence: TGCAGTGCTTTCGTCGGGGGGCAAGAGACCCAGTACTTC.

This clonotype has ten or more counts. The CDR3 nucleotides are TGCAGTGCTAAGGGACCCACAAATGAGCAGTTCTTC. Translation: CSAKGPTNEQFF. The V gene is TRBV20-1, the J gene TRBJ2-1; D could derive from TRBD1 or TRBD2 (5 bases each). Germline V gene sequence: CDR1 DFQATT, CDR2 SNEGSKA (reference sequence). The length of the CDR3 is 12 residues. Deletions cut 4 bases from V and 7 bases from J, with 11 bases between.

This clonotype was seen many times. DNA for the CDR3: TGTGCCAGCAGTCCTCCATCCGGGGCGGTGCCCTACGAGCAGTACTTC. It translates to CASSPPSGAVPYEQYF. This chain joins TRBV6-2 or TRBV6-3 and TRBJ2-7; TRBD1 or TRBD2 may be the D gene (5 bases each). Trimming left V 5 bases short and J 2 bases short, with 19 bases between. Germline CDR1 is MNHEY and CDR2 is SVGEGT. The CDR3 loop spans 16 amino acids.

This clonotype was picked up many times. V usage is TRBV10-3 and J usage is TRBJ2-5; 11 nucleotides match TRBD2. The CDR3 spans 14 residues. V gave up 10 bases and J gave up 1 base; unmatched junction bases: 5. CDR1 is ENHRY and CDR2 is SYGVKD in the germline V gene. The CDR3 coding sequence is TGTGCCAGCACTAGCGGGAGTTCCCAAGAGACCCAGTACTTC. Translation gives CASTSGSSQETQYF.